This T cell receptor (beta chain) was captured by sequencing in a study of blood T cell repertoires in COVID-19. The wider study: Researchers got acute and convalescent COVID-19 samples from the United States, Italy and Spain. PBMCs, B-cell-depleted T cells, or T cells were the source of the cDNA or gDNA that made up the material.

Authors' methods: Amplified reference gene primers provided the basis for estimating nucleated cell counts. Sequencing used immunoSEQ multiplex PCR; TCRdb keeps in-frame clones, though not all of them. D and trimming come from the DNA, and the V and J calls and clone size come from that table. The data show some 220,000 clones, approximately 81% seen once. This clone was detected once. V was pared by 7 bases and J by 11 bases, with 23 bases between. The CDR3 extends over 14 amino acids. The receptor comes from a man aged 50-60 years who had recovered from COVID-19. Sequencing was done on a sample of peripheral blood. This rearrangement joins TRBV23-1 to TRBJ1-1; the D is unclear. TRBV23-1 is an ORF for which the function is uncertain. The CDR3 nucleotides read TGCGCCAGCACGTCAGGATATATCGTTGTGTGGGCTTTCTTT. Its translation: CASTSGYIVVWAFF.